This T cell receptor beta chain stems from a study of blood T cell repertoires in COVID-19. Study at large: Donors in the United States, Italy and Spain gave samples during acute or convalescent COVID-19. Sources were T cells, B-cell-depleted T cells, or PBMCs; the material itself was cDNA or gDNA.

As processed by the authors: Counts of nucleated cells, estimated from reference gene primer amplification, were obtained. Only in-frame clones appear in the TCRdb table, and some are missing; sequencing was by immunoSEQ multiplex PCR. Clone size and the V and J calls come from that table; the DNA yielded D and trimming. This table has 200,000 to 250,000 clones, approximately 87% appearing once. Individuals aged roughly 18 to 100 years were recruited from roughly 23 US areas. The V gene's germline CDR1 is LGHDT and CDR2 YNNKEL (reference sequence). This CDR3 comprises 15 residues. V lost 6 bases, J lost 5 bases, and 18 bases lay in between.

Sequences were obtained from PBMCs or T cells enriched from blood (not recorded which). The J gene is TRBJ2-3, the V gene TRBV3-1 (or the pseudogene TRBV3-2); a weak D match, TRBD2 (7 bases). This receptor was obtained from a woman aged 45 to 65 in a cohort exposed to, infected with or recovered from COVID-19 (not recorded which). The chain's CDR3 is CASSQFPGGRDTQYF. The CDR3 DNA sequence: TGTGCCAGCAGTCAGTTCCCGGGGGGCCGAGATACGCAGTATTTT.